Following are 23 T cell receptor beta chains from one sample sequenced in a study of identical twins. Using its own MiXCR run on the 5' RACE reads, TCRdb lists one record per CDR3 protein. The sample carries hundreds of thousands of distinct CDR3 sequences, around 9.6% recorded once. Sequenced input: memory (CD45RO+) T cells sorted from blood. Receptors originate from a woman between 18 and 29 years old in good health.

This clonotype was counted many times. The chain employs TRBV5-4 and TRBJ2-3; D possibly corresponds to TRBD2 (7 bases). Germline CDR1 reads SGHNT; CDR2 reads YYREEE (reference sequence). The CDR3 length is 15 residues. Trimming removed 2 bases from V and 1 base from J, with 11 bases in between. The CDR3 is CASSLPGGGTDTQYF. CDR3 DNA: TGTGCCAGCAGCTTACCGGGGGGCGGCACAGATACGCAGTATTTT. Based on the CDR3 plus reference TRBV5-4 and TRBJ2-3, the full variable domain is ETGVTQSPTHLIKTRGQQVTLRCSSQSGHNTVSWYQQALGQGPQFIFQYYREEENGRGNFPPRFSGLQFPNYSSELNVNALELDDSALYLCASSLPGGGTDTQYFGPGTRLTVL.

The chain joins TRBV7-2 to TRBJ1-2, with D unresolved. CDR3 length: 15 residues. The germline CDR1 and CDR2 sequences are SGHTA and FQGNSA. V lost 1 base to trimming and J lost 5 bases, with 14 bases between them. The CDR3 coding sequence is TGTGCCAGCAGCTTAGGGGGTACTGTGGTGTATGGCTACACCTTC. Translating it yields CASSLGGTVVYGYTF. The variable domain in full, with the rest retrieved from reference TRBV7-2 and TRBJ1-2, is GAGVSQSPSNKVTEKGKDVELRCDPISGHTALYWYRQSLGQGLEFLIYFQGNSAPDKSGLPSDRFSAERTGGSVSTLTIQRTQQEDSAVYLCASSLGGTVVYGYTFGSGTRLTVV.

This clonotype was counted at least ten times. This rearrangement joins TRBV20-1 to TRBJ2-1; 7 bases are a match to TRBD2. The germline CDR1 and CDR2 sequences are DFQATT and SNEGSKA (reference sequence). Losses at the gene ends were 6 bases for V and 5 bases for J; bases not matched to a gene: 13. The CDR3 has 15 residues. CDR3 amino acids: CSATPSSGANNEQFF. Written as DNA, the CDR3 is TGCAGTGCGACACCATCTAGCGGAGCTAACAATGAGCAGTTCTTC.

The chain carries TRBV30 and TRBJ2-2; D not certain. The CDR3 extends over 13 amino acids. Trimming cost V 3 bases and J 2 bases, with 7 bases left between them. In germline, CDR1 is GTSNPN, CDR2 SVGIG (reference sequence). For the CDR3, the DNA is TGTGCCTGGAGCGGCTACAACACCGGGGAGCTGTTTTTT. It specifies CAWSGYNTGELFF.

This clonotype was detected a few times. This chain links TRBV6-2 or TRBV6-3 with TRBJ2-1, with D uncertain. Trimming removed 4 bases from V and 4 bases from J, with 5 bases in between. The CDR3 contains 12 residues. Germline V gives CDR1 MNHEY, CDR2 SVGEGT. CDR3 sequence (DNA): TGTGCCAGCAGTTTGGTTTACAATGAGCAGTTCTTC. Protein product: CASSLVYNEQFF.

Ten or more counts support this clonotype. The V and J genes are TRBV5-1 and TRBJ2-2; 7 bases are a match to TRBD1. V lost 4 bases to trimming and J lost 1 base; unmatched junction nucleotides: 7. The germline V gene encodes CDR1 SGHRS and CDR2 YFSETQ. The CDR3 spans 16 residues. Here the CDR3 DNA reads TGCGCCAGCAGCCCCCGTTGGACAGGGAACACCGGGGAGCTGTTTTTT. Its translation is CASSPRWTGNTGELFF.

This clonotype was seen a handful of times. In nucleotides, the CDR3 is TGTGCCAGCAGCTTGCACTATTCACCCCTCCACTTT. Protein sequence: CASSLHYSPLHF. The gene calls are TRBV11-2 and TRBJ1-6; D not certain. The germline V gene has CDR1 SGHAT and CDR2 FQNNGV. Between the trimmed V and J ends, which lost 3 bases and 8 bases, there was a span of 5 bases. This CDR3 has 12 amino acids.

This rearrangement joins TRBV20-1 to TRBJ1-1; unclear D gene. The CDR3 spans 15 residues. V was shortened by 3 bases and J by 0 bases, with 14 bases between the two germline ends. Germline V gene sequence: CDR1 DFQATT, CDR2 SNEGSKA (reference sequence). CDR3 amino acids: CSARSPLSLNTEAFF. The CDR3 bases are TGCAGTGCTAGGAGCCCCCTTTCGTTGAACACTGAAGCTTTCTTT.

Many counts were recorded for this clonotype. The rearrangement links TRBV5-1 to TRBJ2-7, with 9 bases fitting TRBD1. This CDR3 spans 14 amino acids. CDR1 is SGHRS and CDR2 is YFSETQ in the germline V gene. The V gene end was trimmed by 4 bases and the J gene end by 1 base; junction bases not matched to a gene: 3. This chain's CDR3 is CASSTTGGSYEQYF. For the CDR3, the DNA is TGCGCCAGCAGCACGACAGGGGGTTCCTACGAGCAGTACTTC.

This clonotype was seen at least ten times. This rearrangement joins TRBV14 to TRBJ2-3, with D maybe TRBD1 (6 bases). This CDR3 spans 19 amino acids. V gave up 3 bases and J gave up 3 bases, with 25 bases separating them. From germline, CDR1 is SGHDN and CDR2 FVKESK. This CDR3 is CASSQPRLRDTDSTDTQYF. As DNA, the CDR3 is TGTGCCAGCAGCCAGCCAAGGTTACGGGACACCGACTCTACAGATACGCAGTATTTT.

This chain links TRBV14 with TRBJ2-2, with D unresolved. The CDR3 is made up of 13 amino acids. V was shortened by 4 bases and J by 6 bases, with 9 bases between the two germline ends. Per the germline V gene, CDR1 is SGHDN and CDR2 is FVKESK. CDR3 sequence: CASSRLGAGELFF. CDR3 nucleotides: TGTGCCAGCAGCCGACTTGGAGCCGGGGAGCTGTTTTTT.

This chain connects TRBV4-2 to TRBJ1-6, with D perhaps matching TRBD1 (6 bases). The CDR3 extends over 15 amino acids. Trimming took off 4 bases at V and 6 bases at J, with 13 bases between the two ends. Germline V gives CDR1 LGHNA, CDR2 YNFKEQ. CDR3 coding DNA: TGTGCCAGCAGCCCCTCCGACAGGACTAATTCACCCCTCCACTTT. Protein product: CASSPSDRTNSPLHF.

This clonotype has ten or more counts. The chain uses TRBV6-1 and TRBJ1-4, with 9 bases matching TRBD1. The germline V gene has CDR1 MNHNS and CDR2 SASEGT. The CDR3 has 19 residues. With V trimmed by 6 bases and J by 0 bases, 14 bases remained unmatched. DNA for the CDR3: TGTGCCAGCAGGGGATTCAGGGACAGGGACGATTCAACTAATGAAAAACTGTTTTTT. This translates into CASRGFRDRDDSTNEKLFF.

This clonotype was detected only a few times. The gene calls are TRBV4-3 and TRBJ2-3; no clear D gene. This CDR3 is 15 amino acids long. Germline V lookup: CDR1 LGHNA, CDR2 YSLEER. V was shortened by 0 bases and J by 3 bases, with 10 bases between the two germline ends. The CDR3 protein is CASSQENTRTDTQYF. The CDR3 DNA reads TGCGCCAGCAGCCAAGAAAACACCAGAACAGATACGCAGTATTTT.

This clonotype was seen more than once but under ten times. The chain combines TRBV7-6 with TRBJ2-7; possible D gene TRBD2, 7 bases. With 3 bases removed from V and 3 bases from J, the gap between germline ends came to 15 bases. This CDR3 has 15 amino acids. Germline values: CDR1 SGHVS, CDR2 FNYEAQ. CDR3 amino acids: CASSLGGGLYYEQYF. Here the CDR3 DNA reads TGTGCCAGCAGCTTGGGAGGGGGACTTTACTACGAGCAGTACTTC.

This clonotype appeared a few times. The chain uses TRBV3-1 and TRBJ2-3; 7 bases agree with TRBD2. The trim removed 0 bases at V and 7 bases at J, leaving 7 bases unmatched. Germline loops: CDR1 LGHDT, CDR2 YNNKEL (reference sequence). CDR3 length: 15 amino acids. CDR3 coding DNA: TGTGCCAGCAGCCAAGATCTACAGCGGGGAAATACGCAGTATTTT. Its protein product is CASSQDLQRGNTQYF.

There are many counts of this clonotype. The rearrangement joins TRBV2 to TRBJ2-5, with D unclear. Looked up from germline, CDR1 is SNHLY and CDR2 is FYNNEI. The CDR3 runs 10 residues. Trimming pared 4 bases from V and 6 bases from J, leaving 3 bases between. The DNA of the CDR3 is TGTGCCAGCAGTGCGCAGACCCAGTACTTC. Encoded protein: CASSAQTQYF. The variable domain in full, with the rest retrieved from reference TRBV2 and TRBJ2-5, is EPEVTQTPSHQVTQMGQEVILRCVPISNHLYFYWYRQILGQKVEFLVSFYNNEISEKSEIFDDQFSVERPDGSNFTLKIRSTKLEDSAMYFCASSAQTQYFGPGTRLLVL.

The chain is built from TRBV12-3 or TRBV12-4 and TRBJ2-5; TRBD2 agrees at 11 bases. This CDR3 spans 15 amino acids. V shed 3 bases, J shed 5 bases, and the junction held 5 bases outside the gene matches. CDR3 DNA sequence: TGTGCCAGCAGTTTTACTAGCGGGAGCGGGGAGACCCAGTACTTC. This encodes CASSFTSGSGETQYF.

This clonotype was observed a handful of times. The V and J genes are TRBV5-5 and TRBJ2-3; D is ambiguous. The germline CDR1 and CDR2 sequences are SGHKS and YYEKEE (reference sequence). The CDR3 is 12 residues long. Deletions cut 2 bases from V and 3 bases from J, with 4 bases between. The chain's CDR3 is CASSFWTDTQYF. CDR3 coding DNA: TGTGCCAGCAGCTTCTGGACAGATACGCAGTATTTT. Combining the CDR3 with reference TRBV5-5 and TRBJ2-3 gives the whole variable domain DAGVTQSPTHLIKTRGQQVTLRCSPISGHKSVSWYQQVLGQGPQFIFQYYEKEERGRGNFPDRFSARQFPNYSSELNVNALLLGDSALYLCASSFWTDTQYFGPGTRLTVL.

The chain links TRBV7-2 to TRBJ2-1; 7 positions agree with TRBD2. The CDR3 has 12 residues. The germline CDR1 and CDR2 sequences are SGHTA and FQGNSA. Trimming removed 4 bases from V and 15 bases from J; junction bases left unmatched: 9. The CDR3 protein is CASSSWTRRAFF. The CDR3 coding sequence is TGTGCCAGCAGCTCCTGGACTAGACGGGCGTTCTTC. The full variable domain, its missing parts supplied by reference TRBV7-2 and TRBJ2-1, is GAGVSQSPSNKVTEKGKDVELRCDPISGHTALYWYRQSLGQGLEFLIYFQGNSAPDKSGLPSDRFSAERTGGSVSTLTIQRTQQEDSAVYLCASSSWTRRAFFGPGTRLTVL.

The chain joins TRBV7-9 to TRBJ2-1; perhaps TRBD2 as D (5 bases). The length of the CDR3 is 13 residues. The germline CDR1 and CDR2 sequences are SEHNR and FQNEAQ (reference sequence). V was cut by 5 bases and J by 8 bases, with 13 bases left in between. Written as DNA, the CDR3 is TGTGCCAGCAGCCCCTCCGGGGAATATGAGCAGTTCTTC. This codes for CASSPSGEYEQFF.

This clonotype has more than one count but fewer than ten. The V and J genes are TRBV11-2 and TRBJ2-5, with D unclear. Trimming removed 1 base at V and 4 bases at J, with 13 bases between. The CDR3 loop spans 15 amino acids. Germline V gene sequence: CDR1 SGHAT, CDR2 FQNNGV. The CDR3 nucleotides read TGTGCCAGCAGCTTAGTAGATGCAGAGGCAGAGACCCAGTACTTC. It codes for CASSLVDAEAETQYF.

V usage is TRBV6-2 or TRBV6-3 and J usage is TRBJ2-3; 7 bases are a match to TRBD2. This CDR3 comprises 15 residues. V lost 2 bases to trimming and J lost 4 bases; unmatched junction nucleotides: 6. Germline V gives CDR1 MNHEY, CDR2 SVGEGT. CDR3 region: CASSYGGAGADTQYF. The CDR3 nucleotides read TGTGCCAGCAGTTACGGTGGGGCGGGAGCAGATACGCAGTATTTT.